These 25 T cell receptor beta chains were sequenced from one sample in a study of STAT5B mutations in CD4+ large granular lymphocyte leukemia. Repertoires were generated with immunoSEQ multiplex PCR, while TCRdb's copy carries only in-frame clones and drops some. The top ten clones hold under 10% of a sample with 20,000 or so clones, 82% of them seen once. The sequencing input was CD4+ T cells from blood buffy coats. The receptors derive from a human donor in good health.

The DNA of the CDR3 is TGCGCCAGCAGCCAAGGGTCAGGGGTGGCGGGGGGCTCCTACAATGAGCAGTTCTTC. Translating it yields CASSQGSGVAGGSYNEQFF. This chain joins TRBV4-3 and TRBJ2-1, with TRBD2 matching 8 bases. Per germline, CDR1 LGHNA and CDR2 YSLEER. This CDR3 is built from 19 residues. V shed 1 base and J 0 bases; nucleotides not matched to a gene: 11.

This chain links TRBV7-3 with TRBJ2-3; TRBD2 agrees at 7 bases. V lost 5 bases, J lost 5 bases, and 7 bases stayed unmatched. CDR3 length: 14 amino acids. Germline CDR1 is SGHTA and CDR2 is FQGTGA. Here the CDR3 reads CASSPSPGGDTQYF. CDR3 nucleotide sequence: TGTGCCAGCAGCCCCTCCCCGGGGGGAGATACGCAGTATTTT.

The chain couples TRBV2 to TRBJ2-5, with 15 bases matching TRBD2. This CDR3 is built from 16 residues. With 5 bases clipped from V and 6 bases from J, the junction kept 7 bases outside the gene matches. Germline values: CDR1 SNHLY, CDR2 FYNNEI. The DNA of the CDR3 is TGTGCCAGCAGTCTTGGACTAGCGGGAGGGGGAAAGACCCAGTACTTC. It codes for CASSLGLAGGGKTQYF.

The J gene is TRBJ1-2, the V gene TRBV28; 9 bases fit TRBD1. J was trimmed by 5 bases and V by 3 bases; bases with no gene match: 4. CDR1 is MDHEN, CDR2 SYDVKM, per germline. This CDR3 contains 14 residues. The CDR3 bases are TGTGCCAGCAGTTTTAGGGGACAGGGTTATGGCTACACCTTC. Its translation is CASSFRGQGYGYTF.

The chain couples TRBV5-1 to TRBJ2-5, with TRBD2 as a possible D gene (5 bases). Trimming took off 0 bases at V and 3 bases at J, with 12 bases between the two ends. CDR1 is SGHRS and CDR2 is YFSETQ in the germline V gene. The CDR3 has 15 amino acids. CDR3 DNA: TGCGCCAGCAGCTTGGTGGCGGGTCCAGAAGAGACCCAGTACTTC. It codes for CASSLVAGPEETQYF. Full variable domain (remainder filled in from reference TRBV5-1 and TRBJ2-5): KAGVTQTPRYLIKTRGQQVTLSCSPISGHRSVSWYQQTPGQGLQFLFEYFSETQRNKGNFPGRFSGRQFSNSRSEMNVSTLELGDSALYLCASSLVAGPEETQYFGPGTRLLVL.

J is TRBJ2-7 and V is TRBV7-2, with 9 bases matching TRBD2. With 5 bases clipped from V and 0 bases from J, the junction kept 5 bases outside the gene matches. In germline, CDR1 is SGHTA, CDR2 FQGNSA. This CDR3 comprises 15 residues. CDR3 protein: CASSRIAGASYEQYF. DNA of the CDR3: TGTGCCAGCAGCCGGATAGCGGGGGCCTCCTACGAGCAGTACTTC.

This chain links TRBV5-6 with TRBJ1-6; 7 bases map to TRBD1. V was pared by 6 bases and J by 1 base, with 7 bases of the junction left unmatched. The CDR3 length is 16 residues. Germline V gene data show CDR1 as SGHDT and CDR2 as YYEEEE. CDR3 in amino acids: CASNTQGWSYNSPLHF. For the CDR3, the DNA is TGTGCCAGCAACACACAGGGGTGGTCCTATAATTCACCCCTCCACTTT.

The gene calls are TRBV19 and TRBJ2-4, with D perhaps TRBD1 (6 bases). The CDR3 is 14 amino acids. The V end lost 5 bases, the J end lost 2 bases, and 10 bases lay between the germline ends. CDR1 and CDR2 from the germline V gene are LNHDA and SQIVND (reference sequence). The CDR3 is CASSSRGTKNIQYF. CDR3 DNA: TGTGCCAGTAGTTCCAGGGGTACCAAAAACATTCAGTACTTC.

This sequence joins TRBV2 and TRBJ2-2; D is unresolved. CDR3 length equals 14 residues. V was pared by 8 bases and J by 1 base, with 11 bases between. Germline assignment: CDR1 SNHLY and CDR2 FYNNEI. This CDR3 reads CASHVAGNTGELFF. CDR3 in DNA: TGTGCCAGCCATGTTGCTGGGAACACCGGGGAGCTGTTTTTT.

V and J are TRBV7-9 and TRBJ2-7; D not certain. Germline loops: CDR1 SEHNR, CDR2 FQNEAQ (reference sequence). V was pared by 5 bases and J by 6 bases, with 11 bases between. The CDR3 extends over 12 amino acids. The CDR3 spells CASSPTPREQYF. DNA for the CDR3: TGTGCCAGCAGCCCAACCCCGCGCGAGCAGTACTTC.

The chain is built from TRBV6-1 and TRBJ1-2, with unresolved D. Germline lookup yields CDR1 MNHNS and CDR2 SASEGT. V was clipped by 6 bases and J by 4 bases, with 3 bases between them. This CDR3 has 10 amino acids. In nucleotides, the CDR3 is TGTGCCAGCAGCCTCTATGGCTACACCTTC. Protein product: CASSLYGYTF.

This chain links TRBV18 with TRBJ1-3; no clear D gene. Germline loops: CDR1 KGHSH, CDR2 LQKENI. The V gene lost 3 bases and the J gene lost 0 bases, with 9 bases spanning the gap. The CDR3 sequence is 15 residues long. CDR3 bases: TGTGCCAGCTCACCTGTTTTAGACTCTGGAAACACCATATATTTT. Protein product: CASSPVLDSGNTIYF. The variable domain in full, completed from reference TRBV18 and TRBJ1-3, reads NAGVMQNPRHLVRRRGQEARLRCSPMKGHSHVYWYRQLPEEGLKFMVYLQKENIIDESGMPKERFSAEFPKEGPSILRIQQVVRGDSAAYFCASSPVLDSGNTIYFGEGSWLTVV.

The V gene is TRBV18, the J gene TRBJ2-3; D uncertain. V dropped 3 bases and J dropped 5 bases, with 3 bases sitting between them. The CDR3 is made up of 11 amino acids. CDR1 is KGHSH and CDR2 is LQKENI in the germline V gene. The CDR3 nucleotides read TGTGCCAGCTCACCTGTAGATACGCAGTATTTT. This translates into CASSPVDTQYF.

The chain joins TRBV18 to TRBJ2-7; 8 bases map to TRBD1. The V gene's germline CDR1 is KGHSH and CDR2 LQKENI. The CDR3 loop spans 12 amino acids. Unmatched junction bases numbered 5, after V lost 4 bases and J lost 9 bases. CDR3 DNA sequence: TGTGCCAGCTCACAGGACAGGGCTGGGCAGTACTTC. Translating it yields CASSQDRAGQYF.

The chain uses TRBV28 and TRBJ2-7; 8 bases line up with TRBD2. This CDR3 comprises 14 residues. Per the germline V gene, CDR1 is MDHEN and CDR2 is SYDVKM. Trimming took 6 bases from V and 3 from J; bases not matched to a gene: 7. The CDR3 DNA is TGTGCCAGCAGCCTACTAGCGGTCGGCTACGAGCAGTACTTC. Protein product: CASSLLAVGYEQYF.

The table lists this clone with a count of one. This chain's CDR3 is CASSTRGGEQYF. CDR3 DNA: TGTGCCAGTAGTACAAGGGGTGGCGAGCAGTACTTC. The chain uses TRBV19 and TRBJ2-7; TRBD1 is a possible D gene (5 bases). The CDR3 length is 12 residues. Trimming cost V 4 bases and J 6 bases, with 10 bases left between them. Germline CDR1 reads LNHDA; CDR2 reads SQIVND (reference sequence).

V usage is TRBV5-4 and J usage is TRBJ2-7; 9 nucleotides align to TRBD2. CDR1 and CDR2 from the germline V gene are SGHNT and YYREEE (reference sequence). This CDR3 spans 15 amino acids. Losses at the gene ends were 0 bases for V and 7 bases for J; bases not matched to a gene: 8. CDR3 region: CASSLGSGGPTEQYF. In DNA, the CDR3 is TGTGCCAGCAGCTTGGGTAGCGGGGGCCCCACGGAGCAGTACTTC.

This chain connects TRBV18 to TRBJ1-1; the D gene is possibly TRBD1 (6 bases). The CDR3 runs to 13 residues. Germline V CDR1 and CDR2: KGHSH, LQKENI. V dropped 6 bases and J dropped 3 bases, with 11 bases sitting between them. CDR3 amino acids: CASSHRVDTEAFF. DNA of the CDR3: TGTGCCAGCTCTCACAGGGTCGACACTGAAGCTTTCTTT.

Only a few counts were recorded for this clone. The V call is TRBV27, the J call TRBJ2-3; 8 bases fit TRBD1. The CDR3 is 16 amino acids. Germline CDR1 is MNHEY and CDR2 is SMNVEV (reference sequence). The ends lost 6 bases at V and 1 base at J; junction bases unmatched: 9. This chain's CDR3 is CASSSSRGLGTDTQYF. The CDR3 bases are TGTGCCAGCAGCTCCAGCAGGGGGCTAGGCACAGATACGCAGTATTTT.

The chain employs TRBV19 and TRBJ2-1, with TRBD1 identical over 8 bases. V lost 5 bases to trimming and J lost 6 bases; unmatched junction nucleotides: 9. The CDR3 has 15 amino acids. CDR1 and CDR2 from the germline V gene are LNHDA and SQIVND (reference sequence). CDR3 in DNA: TGTGCCAGTAGTTCGTTGGGACAGGTTAGCAATGAGCAGTTCTTC. This sequence encodes CASSSLGQVSNEQFF.

The chain is built from TRBV10-1 and TRBJ2-5; a weak D match, TRBD2 (6 bases). The germline V gene encodes CDR1 WNHNN and CDR2 SYGVQD (reference sequence). This CDR3 has 14 amino acids. Trimming removed 5 bases from V and 5 bases from J, with 15 bases in between. Here the CDR3 reads CASSTTAGRETQYF. For the CDR3, the DNA is TGCGCCAGCAGTACCACCGCGGGAAGGGAGACCCAGTACTTC.

The chain employs TRBV7-2 and TRBJ1-5, with D uncertain. V lost 0 bases and J lost 4, with 7 bases in between. Germline V gene lookup returns CDR1 SGHTA and CDR2 FQGNSA. The CDR3 is 14 amino acids. The CDR3 bases are TGTGCCAGCAGCTTAGCGATCAGGAATCAGCCCCAGCATTTT. It encodes CASSLAIRNQPQHF.

The V gene is TRBV2, the J gene TRBJ2-5; D is possibly TRBD2 (5 bases). Germline lookup yields CDR1 SNHLY and CDR2 FYNNEI. Trimming pared 7 bases from V and 1 base from J, leaving 19 bases between. The CDR3 is made up of 16 amino acids. The CDR3 region has the DNA TGTGCCAGCAACACTCCCTACGGGGAGCTCCAAGAGACCCAGTACTTC. Protein sequence: CASNTPYGELQETQYF. Looking up the rest from reference TRBV2 and TRBJ2-5 gives the full variable domain: EPEVTQTPSHQVTQMGQEVILRCVPISNHLYFYWYRQILGQKVEFLVSFYNNEISEKSEIFDDQFSVERPDGSNFTLKIRSTKLEDSAMYFCASNTPYGELQETQYFGPGTRLLVL.

This sequence joins TRBV18 and TRBJ2-3, with 12 bases lining up with TRBD2. Trimming cost V 1 base and J 5 bases; bases outside gene matches: 10. The CDR3 is 18 residues long. Per the germline V gene, CDR1 is KGHSH and CDR2 is LQKENI. CDR3 bases: TGTGCCAGCTCACCACGAGCCACTAGCGGGGGGCCCCAAGATACGCAGTATTTT. This codes for CASSPRATSGGPQDTQYF.

This rearrangement joins TRBV5-1 to TRBJ2-5; D is unresolved. With 0 bases removed from V and 7 bases from J, the gap between germline ends came to 10 bases. Germline CDR1 is SGHRS and CDR2 is YFSETQ. The CDR3 consists of 13 residues. In nucleotides, the CDR3 is TGCGCCAGCAGCTTGGACCTAAAGGCGACCCAGTACTTC. Its translation is CASSLDLKATQYF.